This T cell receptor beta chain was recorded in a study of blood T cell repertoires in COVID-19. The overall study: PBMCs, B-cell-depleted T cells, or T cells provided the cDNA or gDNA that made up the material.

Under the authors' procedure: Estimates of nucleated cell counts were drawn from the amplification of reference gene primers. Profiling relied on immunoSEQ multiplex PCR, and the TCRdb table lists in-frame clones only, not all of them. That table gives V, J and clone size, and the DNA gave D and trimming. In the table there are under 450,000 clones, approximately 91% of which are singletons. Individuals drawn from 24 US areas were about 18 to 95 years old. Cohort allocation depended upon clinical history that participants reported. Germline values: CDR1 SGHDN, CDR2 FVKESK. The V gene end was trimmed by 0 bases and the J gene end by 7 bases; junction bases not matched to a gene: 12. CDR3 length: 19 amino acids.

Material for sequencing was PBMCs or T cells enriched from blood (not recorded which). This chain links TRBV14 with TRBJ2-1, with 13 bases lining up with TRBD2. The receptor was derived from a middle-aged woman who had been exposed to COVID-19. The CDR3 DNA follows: TGTGCCAGCAGCCAAGATCCAGGGGGGACTAGCGGGGCCTTGAATGAGCAGTTCTTC. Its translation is CASSQDPGGTSGALNEQFF.